This T cell receptor (beta chain) was identified in a study of blood T cell repertoires in COVID-19. TCRdb keeps only in-frame clones here, not all; method: immunoSEQ multiplex PCR. The table has 150,000 to 200,000 clones, around nine tenths seen once. The CDR3 consists of 14 residues. The V gene's germline CDR1 is SQVTM and CDR2 ANQGSEA. V trimming: 3 bases; J trimming: 2 bases; junction bases outside the gene matches: 4. The count of this clone is one. Sequenced: peripheral blood. The V and J genes are TRBV29-1 and TRBJ1-2, with 9 bases aligning to TRBD1. The receptor comes from a young man with active or convalescent COVID-19. CDR3 in amino acids: CSVERGQGNYGYTF. The DNA for the CDR3 is TGCAGCGTTGAGAGGGGACAGGGCAACTATGGCTACACCTTC.